One T cell receptor (beta chain) is described in this entry. Generated by immunoSEQ multiplex PCR, the TCRdb table keeps only in-frame clones and is missing some. The data contain over 100,000 clones, 80% to 95% of them singletons. This record belongs to a study of T cell changes during pregnancy in multiple sclerosis. The CDR3 runs to 16 residues. Per the germline V gene, CDR1 is MGHRA and CDR2 is YSYEKL. V lost 1 base and J 5 bases, leaving 17 bases between the germline ends. The sample in question was peripheral blood, obtained in the third trimester of pregnancy. This clonotype was obtained from a female donor with multiple sclerosis, enrolled in a pregnancy study. V and J are TRBV4-1 and TRBJ2-5; TRBD2 is a possible D gene (5 bases). DNA for the CDR3: TGCGCCAGCAGCCAAGTCAACTTACTAGTTCGCGAGACCCAGTACTTC. It codes for CASSQVNLLVRETQYF.